The present TCR beta chain was sequenced within a study of early T cells in non-severe SARS-CoV-2 infection. Study in general: Alpha and beta chains were unpaired, from unsorted whole-blood bulk RNA.

Trimming took 4 bases from V and 2 from J, leaving 15 bases between them. Germline V lookup: CDR1 SGHNT, CDR2 YYREEE (reference sequence). The CDR3 sequence is 15 residues long. Notes on the study in general: Reliance on VDJdb matching favored anti-spike CD8 responses; private and CD4 specificities were missed.

Remarks on this clonotype: Its specificity is not known.

Unique molecular identifiers were attached to individual cDNA molecules. TCRdb re-derived calls from the 5' RACE reads in MiXCR, one entry per CDR3 protein. Of around 53,000 distinct CDR3 sequences listed, about 7.4% were seen once; the top ten hold 5% to 6.5%. The chain is built from TRBV5-4 and TRBJ1-2, with D tentatively TRBD1 (6 bases). The receptor was isolated from an adult who was a healthcare worker with PCR-confirmed SARS-CoV-2 infection or an uninfected control (not recorded which). Source material: whole blood. CDR3 sequence (DNA): TGTGCCAGCAGCAGGGAACAGGGAATCAACTATGGCTACACCTTC. Translation gives CASSREQGINYGYTF.